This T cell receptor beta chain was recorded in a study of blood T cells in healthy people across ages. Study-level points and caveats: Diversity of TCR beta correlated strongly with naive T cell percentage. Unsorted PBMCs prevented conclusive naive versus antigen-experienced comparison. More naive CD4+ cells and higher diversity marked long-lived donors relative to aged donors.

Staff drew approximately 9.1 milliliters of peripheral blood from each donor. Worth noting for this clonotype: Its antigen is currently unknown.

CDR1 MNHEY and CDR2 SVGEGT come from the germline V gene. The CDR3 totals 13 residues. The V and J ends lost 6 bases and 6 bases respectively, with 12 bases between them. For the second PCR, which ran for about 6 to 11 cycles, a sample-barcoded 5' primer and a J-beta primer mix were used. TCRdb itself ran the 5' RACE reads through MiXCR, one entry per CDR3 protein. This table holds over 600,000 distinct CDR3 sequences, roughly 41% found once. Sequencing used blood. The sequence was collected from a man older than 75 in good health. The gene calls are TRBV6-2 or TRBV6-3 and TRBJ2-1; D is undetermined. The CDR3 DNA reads TGTGCCAGCAGCCCCCGATCGGGCAATGAGCAGTTCTTC. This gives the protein CASSPRSGNEQFF.